This T cell receptor (beta chain) was sequenced during a study of PD-1 blockade in classical Hodgkin lymphoma. Study-level background: Administration of nivolumab to patients was at 3 mg/kg intravenously every 2 weeks. Overall study findings and caveats: Newly diagnosed patients and complete responders had comparable diversity at baseline. Baseline TCR diversity was reportedly lower in newly diagnosed patients than healthy donors.

The V gene's germline CDR1 is SEHNR and CDR2 FQNEAQ (reference sequence). V dropped 4 bases and J dropped 0 bases, with 13 bases sitting between them. The CDR3 covers 15 residues. The assay was immunoSEQ multiplex PCR, and TCRdb's table has in-frame clones only and misses some. In the table there are 12,000 or so clones, about four fifths of which are singletons. Autologous stem cell transplantation was followed by relapse in every patient, and brentuximab vedotin exposure varied. Investigators obtained CD8+ T cells from thawed PBMCs by magnetic negative selection. About this clone itself: Its matching antigen is unknown.

Sample: CD8+ T cells from blood, taken at baseline. The sequence was collected from a human donor with classical Hodgkin lymphoma. This sequence joins TRBV7-9 and TRBJ2-7; D not certain. The CDR3 loop is CASSSDPSSSYEQYF. The CDR3 region has the DNA TGTGCCAGCAGCTCGGACCCTTCTAGCTCCTACGAGCAGTACTTC. Using reference TRBV7-9 and TRBJ2-7 for the parts outside the CDR3, the full variable domain is DTGVSQNPRHKITKRGQNVTFRCDPISEHNRLYWYRQTLGQGPEFLTYFQNEAQLEKSRLLSDRFSAERPKGSFSTLEIQRTEQGDSAMYLCASSSDPSSSYEQYFGPGTRLTVT.